Sequencing of this TCR beta chain was carried out in a study of blood T cell repertoires in COVID-19. The overall study: Sites across the United States, Italy and Spain contributed samples from acute and convalescent COVID-19.

Only in-frame clones appear in the TCRdb table, and some are missing; sequencing was by immunoSEQ multiplex PCR. This sample carries about 50,000 clones, approximately 82% of them seen once, and the ten largest clones take roughly 6%. Germline V gene sequence: CDR1 SGHVS, CDR2 FNYEAQ. J lost 5 bases, V lost 4 bases, and 5 bases had no gene match. CDR3 length: 14 residues. Individuals drawn from 20 to 30 US areas were roughly 18 to 89 years old. Cohort placement rested on clinical history that participants reported themselves. This chain uses TRBV7-6 with TRBJ2-7; 10 bases are shared with TRBD1. Sequencing was carried out using PBMCs or T cells enriched from blood (not recorded which). The origin of this receptor is a woman between 50 and 59 years old with acute COVID-19. The CDR3 DNA is TGTGCCAGCAGCTCGGGACAGGGGATCCACGAGCAGTACTTC. Encoded protein: CASSSGQGIHEQYF.